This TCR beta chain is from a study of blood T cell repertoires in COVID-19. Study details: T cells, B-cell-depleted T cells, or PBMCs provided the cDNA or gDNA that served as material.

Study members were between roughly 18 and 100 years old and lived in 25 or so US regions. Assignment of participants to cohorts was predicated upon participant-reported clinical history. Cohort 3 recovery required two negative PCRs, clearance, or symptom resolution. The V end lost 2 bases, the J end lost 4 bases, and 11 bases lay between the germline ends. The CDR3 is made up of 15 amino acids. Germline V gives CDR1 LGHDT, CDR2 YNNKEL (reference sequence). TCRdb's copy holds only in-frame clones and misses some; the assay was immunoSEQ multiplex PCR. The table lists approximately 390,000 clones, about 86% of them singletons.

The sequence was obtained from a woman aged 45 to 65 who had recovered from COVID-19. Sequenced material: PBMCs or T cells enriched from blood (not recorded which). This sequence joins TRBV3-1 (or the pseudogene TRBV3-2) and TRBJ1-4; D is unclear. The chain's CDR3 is CASSQLLGFNEKLFF. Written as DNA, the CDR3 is TGTGCCAGCAGCCAACTACTAGGGTTTAATGAAAAACTGTTTTTT.